Below, 10 T cell receptor beta chains from the same sample are listed, as sequenced in a study of cytomegalovirus exposure and HLA in healthy donors (TCRdb year 2017). The library came from the immunoSEQ multiplex PCR assay. A mixture of 60 forward primers for TCR Vbeta segments and 13 reverse primers for TCR Jbeta segments was used in the multiplex PCR. Sourced from immuneACCESS, this table was stored by TCRdb with only in-frame sequences that have V and J called. A share of the clones is absent; for the studies checked, an unresolved V gene accounts for under half, and the remainder has no known explanation. The sample's table lists a count of 100,000 to 150,000 clones. The ten largest make up around 2.7% of the sample. The sequencing input was PBMCs. These receptors all come from a man aged 30-40 years in good health and CMV-seronegative.

The chain links TRBV6-6 to TRBJ2-7; D is ambiguous. The germline V gene has CDR1 MNHNY and CDR2 SVGAGI (reference sequence). The CDR3 has 14 residues. Trimming stripped 0 bases from V and 6 bases from J, with 12 bases between. The CDR3 loop reads CASSYSEEYSEQYF. Written as DNA, the CDR3 is TGTGCCAGCAGTTACTCCGAGGAGTATTCCGAGCAGTACTTC.

J is TRBJ1-1 and V is TRBV15; a possible D gene is TRBD1 (6 bases). The CDR3 length is 14 residues. CDR1 is LNHNV and CDR2 is YYDKDF in the germline V gene (reference sequence). Between the trimmed V and J ends, which lost 4 bases and 0 bases, there was a span of 9 bases. The CDR3 nucleotides read TGTGCCACCAGCATGGACAGAATGAACACTGAAGCTTTCTTT. Translation gives CATSMDRMNTEAFF.

CDR3 residues: CASSLVVVSSYNEQFF. DNA for the CDR3: TGTGCCAGCAGCTTAGTAGTAGTTAGCTCCTACAATGAGCAGTTCTTC. V usage is TRBV7-2 and J usage is TRBJ2-1; D is undetermined. The germline V and J ends were trimmed by 1 base and 0 bases, with 10 bases remaining between them. Germline CDR1 SGHTA, CDR2 FQGNSA. The CDR3 consists of 16 residues.

The rearrangement joins TRBV19 to TRBJ1-2; D is undetermined. This CDR3 is built from 14 residues. Germline CDR1 and CDR2: LNHDA and SQIVND (reference sequence). The V end was cut by 7 bases, the J end by 0 bases, with 12 bases between. CDR3 sequence reads: CASTPQKANYGYTF. CDR3 nucleotides: TGTGCCAGTACGCCCCAGAAAGCTAACTATGGCTACACCTTC.

The J gene is TRBJ2-7, the V gene TRBV28; 9 bases match TRBD2. Germline CDR1 and CDR2: MDHEN and SYDVKM. V trimming: 8 bases; J trimming: 2 bases; junction bases outside the gene matches: 7. CDR3 size: 14 residues. The CDR3 reads CASGVSGRAYEQYF. CDR3 in DNA: TGTGCCAGCGGAGTTAGCGGGAGAGCCTACGAGCAGTACTTC.

CDR3 DNA sequence: TGTGCCACCCAACCTCGGACAGTCGCCTATGGCTACACCTTC. Translation: CATQPRTVAYGYTF. V gene TRBV28 combines with J gene TRBJ1-2; weak D call: TRBD1 (6 bases). Per germline, CDR1 MDHEN and CDR2 SYDVKM. Trimming took off 10 bases at V and 4 bases at J, with 19 bases between the two ends. The CDR3 has 14 amino acids.

The rearrangement links TRBV6-4 to TRBJ2-3, with D possibly being TRBD2 (6 bases). Trimming took off 4 bases at V and 2 bases at J, with 19 bases between the two ends. The CDR3 sequence is 17 residues long. Germline assignment: CDR1 MRHNA and CDR2 SNTAGT. CDR3 DNA sequence: TGTGCCAGCAGTGCCGGGGGATCCGCGGGATTCACAGATACGCAGTATTTT. Translating gives CASSAGGSAGFTDTQYF.

The V gene is TRBV6-5, the J gene TRBJ1-1; 10 bases align to TRBD1. The CDR3 has 14 residues. CDR1 is MNHEY and CDR2 is SVGAGI in the germline V gene. Trimming removed 2 bases from V and 11 bases from J; junction bases left unmatched: 8. This CDR3 is CASSYRGQGQAAFF. CDR3 sequence (DNA): TGTGCCAGCAGTTACAGGGGACAGGGGCAGGCGGCTTTCTTT.

V gene TRBV29-1 combines with J gene TRBJ1-1; D not certain. Germline CDR1 and CDR2: SQVTM and ANQGSEA. V dropped 2 bases and J dropped 5 bases, with 12 bases sitting between them. CDR3 size: 13 residues. The CDR3 loop is CSVELRRSTEAFF. The CDR3 nucleotides are TGCAGCGTTGAATTACGCAGGTCTACTGAAGCTTTCTTT.

The chain recombines TRBV27 with TRBJ1-4; D remains unclear. Germline V gene sequence: CDR1 MNHEY, CDR2 SMNVEV (reference sequence). The CDR3 totals 15 residues. The V and J ends lost 4 bases and 3 bases respectively, with 12 bases between them. CDR3 nucleotides: TGTGCCAGCAGTTCCTCGGGAGAGGCTAATGAAAAACTGTTTTTT. It is translated as CASSSSGEANEKLFF. The whole variable domain, filled in from reference TRBV27 and TRBJ1-4, reads EAQVTQNPRYLITVTGKKLTVTCSQNMNHEYMSWYRQDPGLGLRQIYYSMNVEVTDKGDVPEGYKVSRKEKRNFPLILESPSPNQTSLYFCASSSSGEANEKLFFGSGTQLSVL.